The 22 T cell receptor beta chains in this list originate from one sample, sequenced in a study of blood T cell repertoires in COVID-19. The method was immunoSEQ multiplex PCR; TCRdb's version includes in-frame clones alone and lacks a portion of them. The sample lists 50,000 to 60,000 clones; 81% were seen once. Sequencing used peripheral blood. These receptors originate from a woman aged 80 or older with COVID-19, enrolled during active disease.

The chain couples TRBV29-1 to TRBJ2-7; 10 bases are a match to TRBD2. The V segment lost 1 base and the J segment 4 bases; nucleotides outside the gene matches: 7. Germline V lookup: CDR1 SQVTM, CDR2 ANQGSEA. The CDR3 consists of 15 residues. Here the CDR3 reads CSVEGLAGAAYEQYF. The CDR3 DNA sequence: TGCAGCGTTGAAGGCCTAGCGGGAGCCGCTTACGAGCAGTACTTC.

The chain is built from TRBV5-6 and TRBJ2-3; the D gene is possibly TRBD2 (6 bases). Germline V gene data show CDR1 as SGHDT and CDR2 as YYEEEE. With 2 bases removed from V and 2 bases from J, the gap between germline ends came to 9 bases. This CDR3 is 14 amino acids long. The CDR3 sequence: CASSFSGHTDTQYF. The CDR3 DNA is TGTGCCAGCAGCTTTAGCGGTCACACAGATACGCAGTATTTT.

The chain has TRBV4-1 and TRBJ2-7; 11 bases align to TRBD2. The V and J ends lost 4 bases and 3 bases, in that order; junction bases with no gene match: 5. The CDR3 has 15 residues. Per germline, CDR1 MGHRA and CDR2 YSYEKL. The CDR3 coding sequence is TGCGCCAGCAGCCGGACTAGCGGGCAAGTCTACGAGCAGTACTTC. This sequence encodes CASSRTSGQVYEQYF.

This rearrangement joins TRBV11-2 to TRBJ2-3, with 10 bases aligning to TRBD2. After removal of 2 bases from V and 2 bases from J, the junction contained 13 bases not matched to a gene. The CDR3 is made up of 19 amino acids. Germline V gene sequence: CDR1 SGHAT, CDR2 FQNNGV. In DNA, the CDR3 is TGTGCCAGCAGCTTAACGGGCTTTGAGCGGGAGGGCCACACAGATACGCAGTATTTT. Protein: CASSLTGFEREGHTDTQYF.

This clone was counted many times. The chain combines TRBV5-1 with TRBJ1-2; D call uncertain. From germline, CDR1 is SGHRS and CDR2 YFSETQ. The V gene lost 0 bases and the J gene lost 4 bases, with 13 bases spanning the gap. This CDR3 is built from 15 residues. The CDR3: CASSLAVAGIYGYTF. The CDR3 bases are TGCGCCAGCAGCTTGGCGGTCGCGGGGATCTATGGCTACACCTTC.

V is TRBV6-6 and J is TRBJ2-7, with unresolved D. The germline V gene has CDR1 MNHNY and CDR2 SVGAGI (reference sequence). The CDR3 totals 13 residues. V was pared by 2 bases and J by 2 bases, with 7 bases between. CDR3 in DNA: TGTGCCAGCAGTTACGGAGCAGCCTACGAGCAGTACTTC. Protein product: CASSYGAAYEQYF.

V usage is TRBV5-5 and J usage is TRBJ1-1; the match to TRBD1 covers 7 bases. Germline CDR1 and CDR2: SGHKS and YYEKEE (reference sequence). The junction had 6 bases not matched to a gene; V was cut back by 1 base and J by 6 bases. CDR3 size: 14 residues. In DNA form, the CDR3 reads TGTGCCAGCAGCTTGTACCCCAGGGGGTCTGAAGCTTTCTTT. Amino acid sequence: CASSLYPRGSEAFF.

The chain links TRBV15 to TRBJ2-7; maybe TRBD1 (6 bases). Germline CDR1 is LNHNV and CDR2 is YYDKDF (reference sequence). Trimming shortened V by 1 base and J by 0 bases, and 10 bases separated the two germline ends. The CDR3 is 15 amino acids. CDR3 in amino acids: CATSRGGQASYEQYF. CDR3 DNA sequence: TGTGCCACCAGCAGAGGGGGACAAGCCTCCTACGAGCAGTACTTC.

CDR3 loop: CASSQIRATGELFF. The CDR3, as DNA: TGCGCCAGCAGCCAGATCAGAGCGACCGGGGAGCTGTTTTTT. This chain uses TRBV4-1 with TRBJ2-2; D not certain. V gave up 3 bases and J gave up 5 bases, with 10 bases separating them. CDR1 and CDR2 from the germline V gene are MGHRA and YSYEKL. This CDR3 has 14 amino acids.

This clone was seen just once. This chain links TRBV12-3 or TRBV12-4 with TRBJ2-1; no definite D call. CDR3 length: 13 residues. Trimming removed 5 bases from V and 4 bases from J, with 9 bases in between. CDR3 residues: CASSPVVYNEQFF. The CDR3 nucleotides read TGTGCCAGCAGTCCGGTAGTTTACAATGAGCAGTTCTTC.

V and J are TRBV19 and TRBJ2-5, with a tentative D call TRBD2 (6 bases). The CDR3 sequence is 14 residues long. Germline CDR1 reads LNHDA; CDR2 reads SQIVND (reference sequence). V gave up 1 base and J gave up 4 bases, with 10 bases separating them. Here the CDR3 reads CASSIGAGIETQYF. The CDR3 region has the DNA TGTGCCAGTAGTATAGGGGCGGGAATAGAGACCCAGTACTTC.

The V gene is TRBV2, the J gene TRBJ1-6; TRBD1 agrees at 10 bases. V gave up 5 bases and J gave up 4 bases; unmatched junction bases: 5. The CDR3 has 16 amino acids. The germline V gene has CDR1 SNHLY and CDR2 FYNNEI. CDR3 nucleotide sequence: TGTGCCAGCAGTTCCGACAGGGGGCTATATAATTCACCCCTCCACTTT. Its translation: CASSSDRGLYNSPLHF.

The count of this clone is one. The chain has TRBV28 and TRBJ2-5, with 12 positions matching TRBD1. CDR3 length equals 16 residues. CDR1 is MDHEN and CDR2 is SYDVKM in the germline V gene. V gave up 6 bases and J gave up 5 bases; unmatched junction bases: 10. As DNA, the CDR3 is TGTGCCAGCAGATCATCCCCGGGACAGGGGGCGGAGACCCAGTACTTC. Translating gives CASRSSPGQGAETQYF.

The V gene is TRBV5-1, the J gene TRBJ2-7, with TRBD2 matching over 12 bases. Per the germline V gene, CDR1 is SGHRS and CDR2 is YFSETQ. The V gene end was trimmed by 4 bases and the J gene end by 0 bases; junction bases not matched to a gene: 11. CDR3 size: 18 residues. DNA of the CDR3: TGCGCCAGCAGCCTGGGACTAGCGGGTTCTGGAAGCTCCTACGAGCAGTACTTC. Translation gives CASSLGLAGSGSSYEQYF.

J is TRBJ2-1 and V is TRBV9; a weak D match, TRBD2 (6 bases). Between the trimmed V and J ends, which lost 4 bases and 1 base, there was a span of 12 bases. This CDR3 contains 15 residues. Germline V lookup: CDR1 SGDLS, CDR2 YYNGEE. For the CDR3, the DNA is TGTGCCAGCAGCCCCGCCGGGACTTCCTACAATGAGCAGTTCTTC. Its protein is CASSPAGTSYNEQFF.

This chain links TRBV5-1 with TRBJ2-3, with 9 bases fitting TRBD2. After removal of 0 bases from V and 4 bases from J, the junction contained 12 bases not matched to a gene. The CDR3 runs 18 residues. Germline CDR1 reads SGHRS; CDR2 reads YFSETQ. The CDR3 reads CASSLAEGWREGADTQYF. Written as DNA, the CDR3 is TGCGCCAGCAGCTTGGCCGAGGGATGGCGGGAGGGTGCAGATACGCAGTATTTT.

J is TRBJ2-2 and V is TRBV5-6; the match to TRBD2 covers 15 bases. The junction had 2 bases not matched to a gene; V was cut back by 2 bases and J by 6 bases. Germline CDR1 and CDR2: SGHDT and YYEEEE. CDR3 size: 16 residues. The CDR3 DNA sequence: TGTGCCAGCAGCTTCTGGACTAGCGGGAGGGCCGGGGAGCTGTTTTTT. It specifies CASSFWTSGRAGELFF.

V usage is TRBV18 and J usage is TRBJ1-1, with D perhaps TRBD1 (6 bases). Germline CDR1 is KGHSH and CDR2 is LQKENI. V was pared by 3 bases and J by 4 bases, with 6 bases between. This CDR3 is 12 amino acids long. CDR3 region: CASSPTGTEAFF. DNA for the CDR3: TGTGCCAGCTCACCGACAGGCACTGAAGCTTTCTTT.

The rearrangement uses TRBV3-1 (or the pseudogene TRBV3-2) and TRBJ2-3; a possible D gene is TRBD2 (6 bases). Germline CDR1 and CDR2: LGHDT and YNNKEL (reference sequence). The CDR3 consists of 14 residues. Trimming pared 4 bases from V and 4 bases from J, leaving 12 bases between. The CDR3 reads CASSLGLAADTQYF. CDR3 sequence (DNA): TGTGCCAGCAGCCTGGGACTGGCGGCAGATACGCAGTATTTT.

The chain recombines TRBV7-2 with TRBJ2-2; D uncertain. Germline loops: CDR1 SGHTA, CDR2 FQGNSA. This CDR3 contains 13 residues. With 2 bases removed from V and 6 bases from J, the gap between germline ends came to 7 bases. This chain's CDR3 is CASSLLVAGELFF. The DNA of the CDR3 is TGTGCCAGCAGCTTACTCGTAGCCGGGGAGCTGTTTTTT.

The chain has TRBV5-4 and TRBJ2-3, with 7 bases identical to TRBD2. The CDR3 has 16 residues. With V trimmed by 4 bases and J by 5 bases, 13 bases remained unmatched. Germline V CDR1 and CDR2: SGHNT, YYREEE (reference sequence). The DNA for the CDR3 is TGTGCCAGCAGCCCCCCCTTGGCGGGAGAAGGAGATACGCAGTATTTT. Translated, it gives CASSPPLAGEGDTQYF.

The genes are TRBV25-1 and TRBJ2-1; 9 bases line up with TRBD2. Germline CDR1 is MGHDK and CDR2 is SYGVNS. The CDR3 has 17 residues. V trimming: 6 bases; J trimming: 2 bases; junction bases outside the gene matches: 11. In DNA form, the CDR3 reads TGTGCCAGCAGAGGTAATAGCGGGAGCCCCCCCTACAATGAGCAGTTCTTC. Its translation is CASRGNSGSPPYNEQFF. The full variable domain, with the rest looked up from reference TRBV25-1 and TRBJ2-1, is EADIYQTPRYLVIGTGKKITLECSQTMGHDKMYWYQQDPGMELHLIHYSYGVNSTEKGDLSSESTVSRIRTEHFPLTLESARPSHTSQYLCASRGNSGSPPYNEQFFGPGTRLTVL.